This T cell receptor (beta chain) was observed in a study of beta chain features in type 1 diabetes. General study points: Naive, central memory and regulatory TCRB repertoires appeared more similar among patients than healthy donors. Researchers report that Type 1 diabetes patients had moderately but significantly shorter TCRB CDR3s across all four CD4+ subsets.

On average, the one heparinised blood draw given by each donor was approximately 100 mL. CD45RO/CCR7/CD25/CD127/CD95/CD27 separated CD4+ naive, central memory, regulatory and stem cell-like memory cells by sorting. Expressed TCRB transcripts were sequenced because the isolated RNA had all been reverse transcribed beforehand. Only in-frame clones appear in the TCRdb table, and some are missing; sequencing was by immunoSEQ multiplex PCR. The repertoire includes 600,000 or so clones, around 11% of them detected once, and approximately 0.11% sits in the top ten. The CDR3 covers 16 residues. Germline CDR1 is SGDLS and CDR2 is YYNGEE. With V trimmed by 0 bases and J by 5 bases, 8 bases remained unmatched. A word on this clone: The antigen is not known.

The sequence was obtained from a man aged 30 to 45 with type 1 diabetes. This chain joins TRBV9 and TRBJ2-1, with 7 bases that match TRBD2. Sequencing was carried out using naive CD4+ T cells from blood. The CDR3 region is CASSVEGSSGHNEQFF. The CDR3 bases are TGTGCCAGCAGCGTAGAGGGGTCTAGCGGTCACAATGAGCAGTTCTTC.